This T cell receptor (beta chain) was observed in a study of CD8 T cells in Susac syndrome. Study-wide points: Susac syndrome CD8+ repertoires were clonally expanded, most strongly in CD8+ TEMRA cells.

Notes on this clonotype: Its antigen is unknown.

Germline V lookup: CDR1 DFQATT, CDR2 SNEGSKA (reference sequence). Trimming removed 1 base from V and 5 bases from J, with 14 bases in between. This CDR3 region has 14 residues. Reverse transcription of roughly 0.5 to 1 ug RNA used random hexamers. TCRdb fed the immunoSEQ multiplex PCR reads into MiXCR, producing one record per CDR3 protein. This table holds fewer than 90,000 distinct CDR3 sequences, approximately 93% found once. What was sequenced was CD8+ T cells from PBMCs. This sequence was found in a human donor with Susac syndrome. The rearrangement links TRBV20-1 to TRBJ1-1; a weak D match, TRBD1 (5 bases). Here the CDR3 DNA reads TGCAGTGCTAGAGGAGGGAGGGAGGGGACTGAAGCTTTCTTT. Translating gives CSARGGREGTEAFF.